This TCR beta chain was observed in a study of glioma-infiltrating T cells after dendritic cell vaccination. Study-level information: Patients received autologous tumor lysate-pulsed dendritic cell vaccination between 2003 and 2012. Autologous tumor lysate was loaded overnight onto monocyte-derived dendritic cells grown seven days with IL-4 and GM-CSF. Patients received three intradermal dendritic cell vaccine injections at biweekly intervals. Findings and limits, study-wide: Estimated pretreatment TIL content predicted outcome after dendritic cell vaccination.

Time point reported: after dendritic cell vaccination, including at tumor progression/relapse. On this clone: Antigen unknown.

Germline V CDR1 and CDR2: SQVTM, ANQGSEA. This CDR3 has 15 amino acids. The V end lost 4 bases, the J end lost 5 bases, and 20 bases lay between the germline ends. Some clones are missing from TCRdb's copy, which holds only in-frame ones; the method was immunoSEQ multiplex PCR. The table has 90,000 or so clones, 70% to 90% seen once; the top ten hold 2.1%. The receptor was derived from a human donor with glioblastoma. The J gene is TRBJ1-1, the V gene TRBV29-1, with D perhaps matching TRBD1 (6 bases). The sequencing here drew on blood, taken after dendritic cell vaccination. CDR3 coding DNA: TGCAGCGTTGCACAGGGTAATCTGCCGGGGACTGAAGCTTTCTTT. This translates into CSVAQGNLPGTEAFF.